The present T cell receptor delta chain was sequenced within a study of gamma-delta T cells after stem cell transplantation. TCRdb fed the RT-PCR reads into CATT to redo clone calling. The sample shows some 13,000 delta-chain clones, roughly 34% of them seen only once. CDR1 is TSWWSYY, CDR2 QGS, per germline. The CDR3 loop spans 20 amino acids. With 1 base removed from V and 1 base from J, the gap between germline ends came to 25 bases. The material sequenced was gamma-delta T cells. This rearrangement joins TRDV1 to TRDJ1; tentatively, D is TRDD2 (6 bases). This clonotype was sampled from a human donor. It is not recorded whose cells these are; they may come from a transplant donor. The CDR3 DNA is TGTGCTCTTGGGGAACCATTTCCTAATTGGTTTCCCCCGTTCACCGATAAACTCATCTTT. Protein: CALGEPFPNWFPPFTDKLIF.